These 20 T cell receptor beta chains came from one sample sequenced in a study of blood T cell dynamics during melanoma immunotherapy. Time point indicated: pre-treatment baseline. TCRdb keeps only in-frame clones here, not all; method: immunoSEQ multiplex PCR. The profile covers some 9,900 clones, with 80% to 90% appearing a single time and over 8.5% taken by the ten largest. Sequences were derived from blood, sampled from a patient treated with checkpoint blockade. The source is a human donor with melanoma.

The rearrangement links TRBV27 to TRBJ2-3, with D perhaps matching TRBD1 (6 bases). The V gene's germline CDR1 is MNHEY and CDR2 SMNVEV (reference sequence). Trimming left V 3 bases short and J 4 bases short, with 11 bases between. The CDR3 extends over 14 amino acids. CDR3 sequence: CASSLGRGPDTQYF. The DNA of the CDR3 is TGTGCCAGCAGTTTGGGCAGGGGTCCAGATACGCAGTATTTT.

The V and J genes are TRBV6-5 and TRBJ1-3; D gene unclear. The CDR3 has 13 residues. The germline gives CDR1 MNHEY, CDR2 SVGAGI. V lost 2 bases to trimming and J lost 4 bases, with 6 bases between them. The CDR3 loop reads CASSYAQGNTIYF. The DNA for the CDR3 is TGTGCCAGCAGTTACGCCCAGGGAAACACCATATATTTT.

This clone was found once. This sequence joins TRBV7-2 and TRBJ1-3; no reliable D call. CDR1 and CDR2 (germline): SGHTA, FQGNSA. V gave up 8 bases and J gave up 0 bases, with 8 bases separating them. This CDR3 is 13 amino acids long. This CDR3 is CASGDRSGNTIYF. In DNA form, the CDR3 reads TGTGCCAGCGGTGACCGCTCTGGAAACACCATATATTTT. The variable domain in full, with the rest retrieved from reference TRBV7-2 and TRBJ1-3, is GAGVSQSPSNKVTEKGKDVELRCDPISGHTALYWYRQSLGQGLEFLIYFQGNSAPDKSGLPSDRFSAERTGGSVSTLTIQRTQQEDSAVYLCASGDRSGNTIYFGEGSWLTVV.

V gene TRBV6-1 combines with J gene TRBJ2-7; the match to TRBD2 covers 9 bases. Germline assignment: CDR1 MNHNS and CDR2 SASEGT. The CDR3 extends over 14 amino acids. After removal of 7 bases from V and 1 base from J, the junction contained 5 bases not matched to a gene. The CDR3 sequence is CASTGLAYSYEQYF. CDR3 DNA sequence: TGTGCCAGCACGGGACTAGCCTATTCCTACGAGCAGTACTTC.

V is TRBV5-5 and J is TRBJ1-1; 7 bases fit TRBD1. The V gene's germline CDR1 is SGHKS and CDR2 YYEKEE (reference sequence). Trimming removed 2 bases from V and 3 bases from J; junction bases left unmatched: 1. The CDR3 is 13 residues long. The CDR3 sequence is CASSFTGDTEAFF. The CDR3 nucleotides are TGTGCCAGCAGCTTTACAGGGGACACTGAAGCTTTCTTT.

The V call is TRBV6-5, the J call TRBJ1-3; perhaps TRBD1 as D (6 bases). CDR1 MNHEY and CDR2 SVGAGI come from the germline V gene. Between the trimmed V and J ends, which lost 8 bases and 0 bases, there was a span of 14 bases. The CDR3 runs to 15 residues. The DNA for the CDR3 is TGTGCCAGCGGGCCAGGGGAACTCTCTGGAAACACCATATATTTT. Residues: CASGPGELSGNTIYF.

The chain couples TRBV11-2 to TRBJ1-2; D is undetermined. This CDR3 spans 16 amino acids. Trimming took 1 base from V and 5 from J, leaving 17 bases between them. The germline gives CDR1 SGHAT, CDR2 FQNNGV. The CDR3 protein is CASSLGGVSGGYGYTF. CDR3 nucleotide sequence: TGTGCCAGCAGCTTAGGTGGGGTATCCGGAGGATATGGCTACACCTTC.

This chain connects TRBV20-1 to TRBJ1-6, with D hard to call. Germline CDR1 and CDR2: DFQATT and SNEGSKA (reference sequence). The CDR3 loop spans 10 amino acids. DNA for the CDR3: TGCAGCGGTATTAATTCACCCCTCCACTTT. Amino acids: CSGINSPLHF.

This sequence joins TRBV6-1 and TRBJ2-7, with 9 bases that match TRBD1. CDR1 is MNHNS and CDR2 is SASEGT in the germline V gene. The CDR3 sequence is 15 residues long. V trimming: 2 bases; J trimming: 3 bases; junction bases outside the gene matches: 5. The CDR3: CASSETSTGGYEQYF. The CDR3 coding sequence is TGTGCCAGCAGTGAAACCTCGACAGGGGGCTACGAGCAGTACTTC.

The rearrangement joins TRBV19 to TRBJ2-7; 9 positions agree with TRBD1. CDR3 length equals 16 residues. Per the germline V gene, CDR1 is LNHDA and CDR2 is SQIVND (reference sequence). V lost 6 bases to trimming and J lost 3 bases; unmatched junction nucleotides: 12. CDR3 nucleotide sequence: TGTGCCAGTAGCCTTTCTCCGGGACAGGGATTCTACGAGCAGTACTTC. It is translated as CASSLSPGQGFYEQYF.

The chain is built from TRBV25-1 and TRBJ1-1; D not resolved. CDR3 length: 11 amino acids. V was pared by 4 bases and J by 5 bases, with 5 bases between. Germline V gene sequence: CDR1 MGHDK, CDR2 SYGVNS. In nucleotides, the CDR3 is TGTGCCAGCAGTGTTGTAACTGAAGCTTTCTTT. Translated, it gives CASSVVTEAFF.

This clone was recorded once. This rearrangement joins TRBV5-6 to TRBJ2-5; D is unresolved. V was clipped by 4 bases and J by 5 bases, with 15 bases between them. Germline loops: CDR1 SGHDT, CDR2 YYEEEE. The CDR3 spans 14 residues. The CDR3 reads CASSPGPLKETQYF. The CDR3 bases are TGTGCCAGCAGCCCGGGCCCCCTTAAGGAGACCCAGTACTTC.

V and J are TRBV7-9 and TRBJ1-5, with D unclear. The CDR3 is 14 amino acids. Between the trimmed V and J ends, which lost 8 bases and 4 bases, there was a span of 15 bases. Germline-derived CDR1 and CDR2 are SEHNR and FQNEAQ (reference sequence). As DNA, the CDR3 is TGTGCCAGCTCTAGCATGGGAAGAAATCAGCCCCAGCATTTT. Encoded protein: CASSSMGRNQPQHF.

The V gene is TRBV5-8, the J gene TRBJ2-5; the D gene is possibly TRBD1 (5 bases). Trimming stripped 0 bases from V and 1 base from J, with 7 bases between. Per germline, CDR1 SGHTS and CDR2 YDEGEE. CDR3 length equals 14 residues. The chain's CDR3 is CASSLETAQETQYF. The CDR3 region has the DNA TGTGCCAGCAGCTTGGAGACAGCCCAAGAGACCCAGTACTTC. Full variable domain (missing parts from reference TRBV5-8 and TRBJ2-5): EAGVTQSPTHLIKTRGQQATLRCSPISGHTSVYWYQQALGLGLQFLLWYDEGEERNRGNFPPRFSGRQFPNYSSELNVNALELEDSALYLCASSLETAQETQYFGPGTRLLVL.

The chain has TRBV9 and TRBJ2-5; 9 bases line up with TRBD2. Per germline, CDR1 SGDLS and CDR2 YYNGEE. CDR3 length: 16 residues. V lost 0 bases, J lost 1 base, and 4 bases stayed unmatched. In nucleotides, the CDR3 is TGTGCCAGCAGCGTAGAAGCGGGGGGCCGCCAAGAGACCCAGTACTTC. This encodes CASSVEAGGRQETQYF.

This clone occurred a few times. The chain joins TRBV4-1 to TRBJ1-1; no reliable D call. CDR1 MGHRA and CDR2 YSYEKL come from the germline V gene. Trimming pared 0 bases from V and 11 bases from J, leaving 13 bases between. The CDR3 consists of 13 residues. The CDR3 here is CASSQDPRRDAFF. CDR3 nucleotide sequence: TGCGCCAGCAGCCAAGATCCCCGGAGGGATGCTTTCTTT.

This chain connects TRBV14 to TRBJ1-1; D may be TRBD1 (5 bases). The CDR3 consists of 16 residues. Germline CDR1 reads SGHDN; CDR2 reads FVKESK. Trimming left V 1 base short and J 0 bases short, with 12 bases between. The CDR3 DNA sequence: TGTGCCAGCAGCCAAGCTATAGGGGTGGTGAACACTGAAGCTTTCTTT. Its translation: CASSQAIGVVNTEAFF.

The chain is built from TRBV5-1 and TRBJ2-6; TRBD1 aligns across 7 bases. CDR1 and CDR2 (germline): SGHRS, YFSETQ. The CDR3 has 15 residues. With V trimmed by 2 bases and J by 4 bases, 3 bases remained unmatched. DNA for the CDR3: TGCGCCAGCAGCTTCACAGGGGCAGGGGCCAACGTCCTGACTTTC. It encodes CASSFTGAGANVLTF.

The V and J genes are TRBV5-1 and TRBJ1-1, with D possibly being TRBD1 (5 bases). With 5 bases removed from V and 1 base from J, the gap between germline ends came to 9 bases. Per the germline V gene, CDR1 is SGHRS and CDR2 is YFSETQ. The CDR3 is 13 amino acids. The CDR3, as DNA: TGCGCCAGCAGTTTACAGGCGAACACTGAAGCTTTCTTT. It codes for CASSLQANTEAFF. The variable domain in full, completed from reference TRBV5-1 and TRBJ1-1, reads KAGVTQTPRYLIKTRGQQVTLSCSPISGHRSVSWYQQTPGQGLQFLFEYFSETQRNKGNFPGRFSGRQFSNSRSEMNVSTLELGDSALYLCASSLQANTEAFFGQGTRLTVV.

This chain uses TRBV4-1 with TRBJ2-7, with D unresolved. CDR3 length equals 15 residues. The V and J ends lost 1 base and 2 bases respectively, with 12 bases between them. Germline V lookup: CDR1 MGHRA, CDR2 YSYEKL. In DNA form, the CDR3 reads TGCGCCAGCAGCCAAGTAGGGCGCAGGCCCTACGAGCAGTACTTC. It codes for CASSQVGRRPYEQYF.